This T cell receptor beta chain is from a study of T cells in Graves' hyperthyroidism and ophthalmopathy. This clonotype was seen ten or more times. Its antigen is still unknown. The study, taken as a whole, reports: Most clonotypes that expanded in the thyroid above 0.001 also showed up in blood.

The source material, RNA transcripts, was used to amplify TCR beta CDR3 regions. First-round RT-PCR of the TCR CDR3 relied on the HTBI primer set. From the multiplex PCR reads, TCRdb called clonotypes with MiXCR, one entry per CDR3 protein. The top ten hold about 30% of the sample, which has some 510,000 distinct CDR3 sequences, more than 20% seen once. V was shortened by 6 bases and J by 2 bases, with 7 bases between the two germline ends. The CDR3 has 12 amino acids. Across 18 months, stable Graves' hyperthyroidism was marked by no progression to ophthalmopathy. The diagnoses drew upon clinical symptoms, serum thyroxine and TRAb, thyroid ultrasound and orbital computed tomography.

This receptor was identified in a man between 18 and 29 years old with Graves' hyperthyroidism. Sequencing used blood. The chain carries TRBV12-3 or TRBV12-4 and TRBJ1-2; no firm D call. CDR3: CASSLTNYGYTF. CDR3 sequence (DNA): TGTGCCAGCAGCCTCACGAACTATGGCTACACCTTC.